These 32 T cell receptor beta chains were sequenced from one sample in a study of T cell repertoires in cytomegalovirus infection. These receptors' antigens are unknown. Each CDR3 protein gets one entry after TCRdb re-called the reads with MiXCR. In the table there are under 500,000 distinct CDR3 sequences, 42% of which are singletons. The specimen was cultured PBMCs, collected from culture after CMV antigen stimulation. The receptors were sampled from a human donor in good health (CMV status not recorded). Some clones in this sample may be carry-over from other donors' samples.

This chain links TRBV6-1 with TRBJ2-4; D unresolved. Germline V gene data show CDR1 as MNHNS and CDR2 as SASEGT. The ends were cut back, 1 base at V and 6 bases at J, with 13 bases in the middle. The CDR3 consists of 15 residues. This CDR3 is CASSEVVGSGNIQYF. As DNA, the CDR3 is TGTGCCAGCAGTGAAGTGGTGGGTTCGGGAAACATTCAGTACTTC.

V usage is TRBV11-2 and J usage is TRBJ2-1; D unresolved. CDR1 and CDR2 from the germline V gene are SGHAT and FQNNGV. Trimming left V 1 base short and J 0 bases short, with 19 bases between. The CDR3 is 19 residues long. For the CDR3, the DNA is TGTGCCAGCAGCTTAGTGGCTCCGCGAAGGGAAGGCTCCTACAATGAGCAGTTCTTC. As protein: CASSLVAPRREGSYNEQFF.

This clonotype was recorded a few times. The J gene is TRBJ1-1, the V gene TRBV7-2; no clear D. The V end lost 3 bases, the J end lost 1 base, and 18 bases lay between the germline ends. The CDR3 has 17 amino acids. Germline lookup yields CDR1 SGHTA and CDR2 FQGNSA. The CDR3 DNA sequence: TGTGCCAGCAGCTTTTATCAGTCATGGACGGAGAACACTGAAGCTTTCTTT. It codes for CASSFYQSWTENTEAFF.

This clonotype was detected many times. The rearrangement links TRBV7-8 to TRBJ1-2, with 9 bases identical to TRBD1. With 6 bases clipped from V and 2 bases from J, the junction kept 4 bases outside the gene matches. CDR1 is SGHVS, CDR2 FQNEAQ, per germline. This CDR3 has 14 amino acids. The CDR3 DNA reads as TGTGCCAGCAGACCTGGGACAGGGAACTATGGCTACACCTTC. It specifies CASRPGTGNYGYTF.

This clonotype was seen at least ten times. V is TRBV7-8 and J is TRBJ1-1, with TRBD1 matching over 7 bases. Unmatched junction bases numbered 2, after V lost 3 bases and J lost 1 base. Germline values: CDR1 SGHVS, CDR2 FQNEAQ. The CDR3 runs 14 residues. CDR3 nucleotides: TGTGCCAGCAGCTTCCAGGGGGGGAACACTGAAGCTTTCTTT. It yields the protein CASSFQGGNTEAFF.

The rearrangement joins TRBV27 to TRBJ2-7; a possible D gene is TRBD1 (6 bases). Germline-derived CDR1 and CDR2 are MNHEY and SMNVEV (reference sequence). The length of the CDR3 is 12 residues. V was shortened by 6 bases and J by 6 bases, with 12 bases between the two germline ends. This CDR3 is CASRSGAGEQYF. The CDR3 nucleotides read TGTGCCAGCAGGTCAGGGGCGGGCGAGCAGTACTTC.

The chain couples TRBV7-9 to TRBJ2-7; 7 nucleotides line up with TRBD2. The V segment lost 8 bases and the J segment 6 bases; nucleotides outside the gene matches: 10. This CDR3 comprises 13 residues. CDR1 and CDR2 (germline): SEHNR, FQNEAQ (reference sequence). CDR3 DNA sequence: TGTGCCAGCGTCGGGCGGGAGAGAGGCGAGCAGTACTTC. Translating gives CASVGRERGEQYF.

This clonotype has just a few counts. The chain combines TRBV7-2 with TRBJ1-1, with unresolved D. The CDR3 contains 13 residues. Germline CDR1 and CDR2: SGHTA and FQGNSA. Between the trimmed V and J ends, which lost 1 base and 5 bases, there was a span of 8 bases. The CDR3 reads CASSLVQRTEAFF. CDR3 DNA: TGTGCCAGCAGCTTAGTCCAGAGGACTGAAGCTTTCTTT.

With regard to this clonotype: Its ends do not fully match the called genes, so a read error is possible. The J gene is TRBJ2-7, the V gene TRBV28, with TRBD1 matching over 10 bases. Germline V gene lookup returns CDR1 MDHEN and CDR2 SYDVKM. The CDR3 has 17 amino acids. CDR3 bases: TGTGCCAGCAGAACCGCGACCGGTGGGACAGGGGCCTACAAGCAGTACTTC. Protein product: CASRTATGGTGAYKQYF.

This clonotype was observed a handful of times. V is TRBV2 and J is TRBJ2-7; D not resolved. CDR1 SNHLY and CDR2 FYNNEI come from the germline V gene. This CDR3 contains 13 residues. V was cut by 2 bases and J by 7 bases, with 12 bases left in between. The CDR3 DNA follows: TGTGCCAGCAGTGAAAGTGGCCCTTCGGAGCAGTACTTC. Its protein product is CASSESGPSEQYF.

V and J are TRBV5-1 and TRBJ2-7; D gene uncertain. In germline, CDR1 is SGHRS, CDR2 YFSETQ. The CDR3 length is 15 residues. Trimming shortened V by 0 bases and J by 2 bases, and 12 bases separated the two germline ends. CDR3 loop: CASSLAGAAAYEQYF. The CDR3 region has the DNA TGCGCCAGCAGCTTGGCGGGTGCGGCAGCCTACGAGCAGTACTTC.

V gene TRBV12-3 or TRBV12-4 combines with J gene TRBJ2-3; no clear D. The V end was cut by 3 bases, the J end by 5 bases, with 9 bases between. This CDR3 spans 13 amino acids. As DNA, the CDR3 is TGTGCCAGCAGTTTCGCCCGAGGAGATACGCAGTATTTT. Its translation: CASSFARGDTQYF.

The CDR3 loop reads CASSEGQGNFDRIQPQHF. The CDR3 nucleotides are TGTGCCAGCAGCGAGGGACAGGGGAACTTTGATCGGATTCAGCCCCAGCATTTT. The chain is built from TRBV2 and TRBJ1-5, with TRBD1 matching 10 bases. The J segment lost 6 bases and the V segment lost 6 bases, leaving 17 bases of the junction unmatched. The CDR3 sequence is 18 residues long. Germline CDR1 SNHLY, CDR2 FYNNEI.

The rearrangement links TRBV6-2 or TRBV6-3 to TRBJ2-1; 14 bases line up with TRBD2. The CDR3 has 17 residues. V was pared by 6 bases and J by 2 bases, with 6 bases of the junction left unmatched. Germline assignment: CDR1 MNHEY and CDR2 SVGEGT. The CDR3: CASRGLAGAKAYNEQFF. DNA of the CDR3: TGTGCCAGCAGGGGACTAGCGGGAGCGAAGGCCTACAATGAGCAGTTCTTC.

The chain is built from TRBV6-6 and TRBJ1-1; 9 bases agree with TRBD1. With V trimmed by 10 bases and J by 3 bases, 3 bases remained unmatched. The CDR3 totals 12 residues. Germline assignment: CDR1 MNHNY and CDR2 SVGAGI (reference sequence). DNA of the CDR3: TGTGCCACCCGACAGGGGGACACTGAAGCTTTCTTT. Its protein product is CATRQGDTEAFF.

This chain links TRBV19 with TRBJ2-7; 10 bases match TRBD2. V was clipped by 3 bases and J by 4 bases; unmatched bases: 3. The CDR3 totals 14 residues. Germline-derived CDR1 and CDR2 are LNHDA and SQIVND (reference sequence). Here the CDR3 DNA reads TGTGCCAGTAGTATTATAGCGGGAGGTTACGAGCAGTACTTC. Translation: CASSIIAGGYEQYF.

The chain combines TRBV7-2 with TRBJ1-4; TRBD1 might be the D (5 bases). The germline V gene encodes CDR1 SGHTA and CDR2 FQGNSA. The CDR3 sequence is 15 residues long. Trimming left V 0 bases short and J 4 bases short, with 9 bases between. CDR3 sequence (DNA): TGTGCCAGCAGCTTAGCGGGACGGATTAATGAAAAACTGTTTTTT. It yields the protein CASSLAGRINEKLFF.

In this sample, this clonotype turned up a few times. This sequence joins TRBV6-1 and TRBJ2-3; D not resolved. The CDR3 totals 13 residues. V was cut by 1 base and J by 6 bases, with 8 bases left in between. Looked up from germline, CDR1 is MNHNS and CDR2 is SASEGT. The CDR3 protein is CASSEVIGDTQYF. CDR3 DNA: TGTGCCAGCAGTGAAGTTATAGGGGATACGCAGTATTTT.

This chain connects TRBV7-4 to TRBJ1-1; TRBD1 might be the D (6 bases). Germline CDR1 SGHVT, CDR2 SQSDAQ. The V gene lost 5 bases and the J gene lost 6 bases, with 13 bases spanning the gap. This CDR3 has 13 amino acids. The CDR3 spells CASSVREGAEAFF. DNA for the CDR3: TGTGCCAGCAGCGTTCGGGAGGGGGCTGAAGCTTTCTTT.

In nucleotides, the CDR3 is TGTGCCAGCACCTGGGGTACCAACAATGAGCAGTTCTTC. Its protein product is CASTWGTNNEQFF. The gene calls are TRBV7-2 and TRBJ2-1; no reliable D call. CDR1 and CDR2 (germline): SGHTA, FQGNSA. The CDR3 spans 13 residues. The V gene lost 7 bases and the J gene lost 5 bases, with 12 bases spanning the gap.

A few counts support this clonotype. The chain is built from TRBV20-1 and TRBJ2-7, with 9 bases that match TRBD2. In germline, CDR1 is DFQATT, CDR2 SNEGSKA (reference sequence). V was pared by 3 bases and J by 3 bases, with 6 bases of the junction left unmatched. The CDR3 runs to 14 residues. CDR3 residues: CSASRAGGYYEQYF. As DNA, the CDR3 is TGCAGTGCTAGTAGGGCGGGAGGGTACTACGAGCAGTACTTC.

V usage is TRBV23-1 and J usage is TRBJ2-1; 9 nucleotides align to TRBD2. TRBV23-1 is reported as an ORF; its role is uncertain. The J segment lost 0 bases and the V segment lost 6 bases, leaving 12 bases of the junction unmatched. This CDR3 contains 18 residues. The CDR3, as DNA: TGCGCCAGCAGCCGCGGGGCGGGAGGGCCCCGCTCCTACAATGAGCAGTTCTTC. Translated: CASSRGAGGPRSYNEQFF.

This clonotype was observed a few times. V and J are TRBV28 and TRBJ1-5, with TRBD1 identical over 7 bases. CDR1 MDHEN and CDR2 SYDVKM come from the germline V gene. The CDR3 loop spans 19 amino acids. V lost 3 bases to trimming and J lost 0 bases; unmatched junction nucleotides: 14. CDR3 loop: CASSFSDRVLSSSNQPQHF. The CDR3 DNA reads as TGTGCCAGCAGTTTCTCAGACAGGGTCCTATCCTCTAGCAATCAGCCCCAGCATTTT.

This chain links TRBV19 with TRBJ2-2; the D gene is possibly TRBD2 (5 bases). CDR3 size: 17 residues. V shed 3 bases and J shed 5 bases, with 19 bases lying between them. From germline, CDR1 is LNHDA and CDR2 SQIVND (reference sequence). The CDR3 spells CASSIRPSSRGTGELFF. The DNA for the CDR3 is TGTGCCAGTAGTATCCGGCCTAGCTCCAGAGGTACCGGGGAGCTGTTTTTT. The full variable domain, rest sourced from reference TRBV19 and TRBJ2-2, is DGGITQSPKYLFRKEGQNVTLSCEQNLNHDAMYWYRQDPGQGLRLIYYSQIVNDFQKGDIAEGYSVSREKKESFPLTVTSAQKNPTAFYLCASSIRPSSRGTGELFFGEGSRLTVL.

This clonotype has only a few counts. The rearrangement uses TRBV7-2 and TRBJ2-5; 15 positions agree with TRBD2. V was clipped by 5 bases and J by 4 bases; unmatched bases: 8. The V gene's germline CDR1 is SGHTA and CDR2 FQGNSA. The length of the CDR3 is 17 residues. This CDR3 reads CASSNRTSGRERETQYF. The CDR3 DNA is TGTGCCAGCAGCAACCGGACTAGCGGGAGGGAACGAGAGACCCAGTACTTC.

CDR3 sequence reads: CASSTPDDTEQFF. The CDR3, as DNA: TGTGCCAGCAGTACCCCGGATGATACTGAGCAGTTCTTC. V and J are TRBV7-2 and TRBJ2-1; D uncertain. Germline values: CDR1 SGHTA, CDR2 FQGNSA. This CDR3 spans 13 amino acids. V was cut by 6 bases and J by 9 bases, with 15 bases left in between.

The rearrangement links TRBV19 to TRBJ2-1; a weak D match, TRBD2 (5 bases). Trimming took 6 bases from V and 4 from J, leaving 16 bases between them. The length of the CDR3 is 15 residues. Germline-derived CDR1 and CDR2 are LNHDA and SQIVND (reference sequence). CDR3 in amino acids: CASSRSGYRYNEQFF. DNA for the CDR3: TGTGCCAGTAGCCGAAGCGGATACCGGTACAATGAGCAGTTCTTC.

V usage is TRBV2 and J usage is TRBJ2-2, with D perhaps TRBD1 (6 bases). Germline V gene sequence: CDR1 SNHLY, CDR2 FYNNEI. The V and J ends lost 3 bases and 0 bases respectively, with 8 bases between them. This CDR3 region has 15 residues. The CDR3 loop is CASSEWGPNTGELFF. The CDR3 nucleotides read TGTGCCAGCAGTGAGTGGGGGCCGAACACCGGGGAGCTGTTTTTT.

The rearrangement links TRBV7-6 to TRBJ2-7; D is ambiguous. The CDR3 runs to 13 residues. Trimming removed 0 bases at V and 6 bases at J, with 9 bases between. Germline V gene data show CDR1 as SGHVS and CDR2 as FNYEAQ. The CDR3 nucleotides read TGTGCCAGCAGCTTAGCGGTGTCCGGCGAGCAGTACTTC. Translated: CASSLAVSGEQYF.

The rearrangement links TRBV6-6 to TRBJ2-4; 8 nucleotides align to TRBD2. CDR3 length: 16 amino acids. Trimming cost V 8 bases and J 2 bases; bases outside gene matches: 11. Germline V gives CDR1 MNHNY, CDR2 SVGAGI (reference sequence). The CDR3 loop is CASLPRGGDSKNIQYF. For the CDR3, the DNA is TGTGCCAGCCTACCTCGGGGGGGAGATTCCAAAAACATTCAGTACTTC.

This clonotype was counted only a few times. J is TRBJ2-3 and V is TRBV27, with 11 bases aligning to TRBD2. The J segment lost 0 bases and the V segment lost 8 bases, leaving 4 bases of the junction unmatched. The CDR3 has 15 amino acids. Germline V gene lookup returns CDR1 MNHEY and CDR2 SMNVEV (reference sequence). The chain's CDR3 is CASARLAGSTDTQYF. CDR3 DNA: TGTGCCAGCGCCCGACTAGCGGGGAGCACAGATACGCAGTATTTT.

This chain uses TRBV6-2 or TRBV6-3 with TRBJ2-7; D perhaps matches TRBD1 (5 bases). Per the germline V gene, CDR1 is MNHEY and CDR2 is SVGEGT. Between the trimmed V and J ends, which lost 8 bases and 2 bases, there was a span of 19 bases. The CDR3 runs to 15 residues. DNA for the CDR3: TGTGCCAGCTTAAGAATAGGGGCACCACCCTACGAGCAGTACTTC. Protein product: CASLRIGAPPYEQYF.